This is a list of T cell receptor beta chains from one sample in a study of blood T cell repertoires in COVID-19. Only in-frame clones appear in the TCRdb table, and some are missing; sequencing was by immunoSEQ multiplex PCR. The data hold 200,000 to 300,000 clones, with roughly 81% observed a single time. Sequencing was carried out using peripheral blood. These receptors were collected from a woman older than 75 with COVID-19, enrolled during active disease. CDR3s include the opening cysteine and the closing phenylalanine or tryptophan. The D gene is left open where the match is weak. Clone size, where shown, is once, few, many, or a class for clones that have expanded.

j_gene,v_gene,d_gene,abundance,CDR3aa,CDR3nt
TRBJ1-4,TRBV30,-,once,CAWSAFNEKLFF,TGTGCCTGGAGTGCCTTTAATGAAAAACTGTTTTTT
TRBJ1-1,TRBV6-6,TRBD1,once,CASSRPGQGTAFF,TGTGCCAGCAGTCGCCCTGGACAGGGAACAGCTTTCTTT
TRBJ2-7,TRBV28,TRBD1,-,CASLPGQLSLEQYF,TGTGCCAGCCTTCCGGGACAGCTCTCTCTCGAGCAGTACTTC
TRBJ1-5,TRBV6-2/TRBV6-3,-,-,CASSYTQGKSNQPQHF,TGTGCCAGCAGTTACACCCAGGGGAAAAGCAATCAGCCCCAGCATTTT
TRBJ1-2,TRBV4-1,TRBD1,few,CASSPGTSRRTGSKGYTF,TGCGCCAGCAGCCCAGGAACGTCTCGGAGGACAGGGTCTAAGGGCTACACCTTC
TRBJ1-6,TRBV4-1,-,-,CASSHRDLASPLHF,TGCGCCAGCAGTCACAGGGACCTCGCTTCACCCCTCCACTTT
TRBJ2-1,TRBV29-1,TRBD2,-,CSVLAGLSYNEQFF,TGCAGCGTTCTAGCGGGCCTCTCTTACAATGAGCAGTTCTTC
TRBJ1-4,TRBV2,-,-,CASSETGATNEKLFF,TGTGCCAGCAGTGAAACAGGAGCAACTAATGAAAAACTGTTTTTT
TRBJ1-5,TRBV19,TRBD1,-,CASSTRDRGINQPQHF,TGTGCCAGTAGTACCCGGGACAGGGGGATCAATCAGCCCCAGCATTTT
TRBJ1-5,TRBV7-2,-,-,CASSLGANNQPQHF,TGTGCCAGCAGCTTAGGGGCCAACAATCAGCCCCAGCATTTT
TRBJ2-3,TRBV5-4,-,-,CASSSRDHSDTQYF,TGTGCCAGCAGCTCCCGCGATCATTCAGATACGCAGTATTTT
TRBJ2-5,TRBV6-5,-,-,CASRNLLTETQYF,TGTGCCAGCAGGAACCTCCTAACGGAGACCCAGTACTTC
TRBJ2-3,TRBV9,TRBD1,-,CASSDDRGATDTQYF,TGTGCCAGCAGTGACGACAGGGGTGCCACAGATACGCAGTATTTT
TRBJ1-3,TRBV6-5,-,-,CASSPGVYSDTIYF,TGTGCCAGCAGTCCAGGGGTTTATTCGGACACCATATATTTT
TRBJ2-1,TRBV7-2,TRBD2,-,CASSSWDSGSYGYNEQFF,TGTGCCAGCAGCTCCTGGGATAGCGGGAGTTACGGCTACAATGAGCAGTTCTTC
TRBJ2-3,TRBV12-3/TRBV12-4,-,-,CASRRGDTQYF,TGTGCCAGCAGGAGGGGGGATACGCAGTATTTT
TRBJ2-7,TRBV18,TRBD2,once,CASSPVELAGFVTRVREQYF,TGTGCCAGCTCACCCGTAGAACTAGCGGGGTTTGTAACTCGCGTCCGGGAGCAGTACTTC
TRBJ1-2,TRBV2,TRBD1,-,CASSLGQGAPYGYTF,TGTGCCAGCAGTCTCGGACAGGGAGCTCCCTATGGCTACACCTTC
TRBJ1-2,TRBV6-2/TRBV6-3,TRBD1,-,CASSNRDRGFYTF,TGTGCCAGCAGTAACCGGGACAGGGGCTTCTACACCTTC
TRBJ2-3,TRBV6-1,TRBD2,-,CASSESGGSDTQYF,TGTGCCAGCAGTGAAAGCGGGGGGAGCGATACGCAGTATTTT
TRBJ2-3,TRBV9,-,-,CASSVADTQYF,TGTGCCAGCAGCGTAGCGGATACGCAGTATTTT
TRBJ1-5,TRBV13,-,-,CASSSRDFSNQPQHF,TGTGCCAGCAGCTCCCGGGACTTTAGCAATCAGCCCCAGCATTTT
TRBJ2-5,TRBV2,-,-,CASNAGQETQYF,TGTGCCAGCAACGCAGGTCAAGAGACCCAGTACTTC
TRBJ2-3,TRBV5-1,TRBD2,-,CASSLETSGATDTQYF,TGCGCCAGCAGCTTGGAAACTAGCGGGGCCACAGATACGCAGTATTTT
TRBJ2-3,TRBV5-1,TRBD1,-,CASSLYGTGRSSSTDTQYF,TGCGCCAGCAGCTTGTACGGGACAGGCCGCTCCTCCAGCACAGATACGCAGTATTTT
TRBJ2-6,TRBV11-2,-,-,CASSLGVQGANVLTF,TGTGCCAGCAGCTTGGGAGTTCAAGGGGCCAACGTCCTGACTTTC
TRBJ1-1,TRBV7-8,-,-,CASSLERGPEAFF,TGTGCCAGCAGCTTAGAGAGAGGCCCTGAAGCTTTCTTT
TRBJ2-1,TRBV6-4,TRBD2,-,CASSDMSGSSTAQFF,TGTGCCAGCAGTGACATGAGCGGGAGCTCTACAGCGCAGTTCTTC
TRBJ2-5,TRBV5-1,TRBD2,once,CASSDISGRAGQETQYF,TGCGCCAGCAGCGACATTAGCGGGAGGGCCGGGCAGGAGACCCAGTACTTC
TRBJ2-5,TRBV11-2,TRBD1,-,CASSSTTGGETQYF,TGTGCCAGCAGCTCGACTACAGGGGGAGAGACCCAGTACTTC
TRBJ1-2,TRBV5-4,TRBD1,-,CASRSGTGRFSTF,TGTGCCAGCAGATCCGGGACAGGAAGGTTTAGCACCTTC
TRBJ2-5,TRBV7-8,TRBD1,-,CASSLRDRGGETQYF,TGTGCCAGCAGCTTAAGGGACAGGGGAGGCGAGACCCAGTACTTC
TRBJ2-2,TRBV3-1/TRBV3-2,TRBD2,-,CASSHRTSGRGGTGELFF,TGTGCCAGCAGCCACCGGACTAGCGGGAGGGGAGGCACCGGGGAGCTGTTTTTT
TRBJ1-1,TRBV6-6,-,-,CASRGGAQSDTEAFF,TGTGCCAGCAGGGGTGGGGCGCAGTCGGACACTGAAGCTTTCTTT
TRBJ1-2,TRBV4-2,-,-,CASSQDQQGYGYTF,TGTGCCAGCAGCCAAGATCAACAGGGTTATGGCTACACCTTC
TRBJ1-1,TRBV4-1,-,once,CASSLTGRGTGTEAFF,TGCGCCAGCAGCCTTACAGGTCGGGGGACGGGCACTGAAGCTTTCTTT